These T cell receptor beta chains were read from a single sample in a study of spatial heterogeneity in lung cancer. TCRdb redid the calling of the 5' RACE reads with MiXCR, one entry per CDR3 protein. Here the sample spans thousands of distinct CDR3 sequences, approximately 14% being singletons. The specimen comprised lung tumor tissue, sampled at surgery. All receptors come from a male donor with early-stage non-small cell lung cancer. Each CDR3 is given with its conserved first and last residue. The D gene is left open where the match is weak. The size entry is marked missing in some rows and otherwise reads once, few, many or a size class.

clone_size: .
cdr3_length: 17
j_call: TRBJ2-2
d_call: TRBD1
v_call: TRBV24-1
cdr3_nt: TGTGCCACCAGTGACGAGAGGGGACAGAGATCCACCGGGGAGCTGTTTTTT
cdr3_aa: CATSDERGQRSTGELFF

clone_size: .
cdr3_length: 15
j_call: TRBJ2-5
d_call: .
v_call: TRBV5-6
cdr3_nt: TGTGCCAGCAGCCCAAGTCGACGGGTAGTGGAGACCCAGTACTTC
cdr3_aa: CASSPSRRVVETQYF

clone_size: many
cdr3_length: 15
j_call: TRBJ1-2
d_call: TRBD1
v_call: TRBV7-9
cdr3_nt: TGTGCCAGCAGCTTACCCGAGGGACAGGCCTATGGCTACACCTTC
cdr3_aa: CASSLPEGQAYGYTF

clone_size: medium-sized
cdr3_length: 15
j_call: TRBJ2-5
d_call: TRBD1
v_call: TRBV5-6
cdr3_nt: TGTGCCAGCAGCTTTAGACAGGGGTACCAAGAGACCCAGTACTTC
cdr3_aa: CASSFRQGYQETQYF

clone_size: many
cdr3_length: 13
j_call: TRBJ1-2
d_call: .
v_call: TRBV5-1
cdr3_nt: TGCGCCAGCAGCTCCCAGACACGCTATGGCTACACCTTC
cdr3_aa: CASSSQTRYGYTF

clone_size: .
cdr3_length: 15
j_call: TRBJ2-3
d_call: TRBD2
v_call: TRBV11-1
cdr3_nt: TGTGCCAGCAGCTCCGGGACTAGCCTCACAGATACGCAGTATTTT
cdr3_aa: CASSSGTSLTDTQYF

clone_size: large
cdr3_length: 13
j_call: TRBJ2-7
d_call: .
v_call: TRBV6-2/TRBV6-3
cdr3_nt: TGTGCCAGCAGTTTTGCCGGGACGGGCGAGCAGTACTTC
cdr3_aa: CASSFAGTGEQYF

clone_size: medium-sized
cdr3_length: 14
j_call: TRBJ2-7
d_call: .
v_call: TRBV14
cdr3_nt: TGTGCCAGTTCTACTAGCATCTTTCCCTACGAGCAGTACTTC
cdr3_aa: CASSTSIFPYEQYF

clone_size: medium-sized
cdr3_length: 17
j_call: TRBJ2-1
d_call: TRBD2
v_call: TRBV18
cdr3_nt: TGTGCCAGCTCACTTTTAGCGGGAGGGCCTTCGCGAAATGAGCAGTTCTTC
cdr3_aa: CASSLLAGGPSRNEQFF

clone_size: medium-sized
cdr3_length: 16
j_call: TRBJ2-1
d_call: .
v_call: TRBV20-1
cdr3_nt: TGCAGTGCAAGAGGCCCCACGGGCCTCTCCTACAATGAGCAGTTCTTC
cdr3_aa: CSARGPTGLSYNEQFF

clone_size: many
cdr3_length: 16
j_call: TRBJ2-5
d_call: TRBD2
v_call: TRBV9
cdr3_nt: TGTGCCAGCAGCGTAGACCCAGCGGGGGCTGGGGAGACCCAGTACTTC
cdr3_aa: CASSVDPAGAGETQYF

clone_size: .
cdr3_length: 20
j_call: TRBJ2-4
d_call: .
v_call: TRBV21-1
cdr3_nt: TGTGCCAGCAGCAAATACCATTCCTTGCGGGACACCAAAGCCAAAAACATTCAGTACTTC
cdr3_aa: CASSKYHSLRDTKAKNIQYF

clone_size: many
cdr3_length: 16
j_call: TRBJ2-1
d_call: TRBD2
v_call: TRBV7-2
cdr3_nt: TGTGCCAGCAGCGTCTACCTAGCGGGGCAGTACAATGAGCAGTTCTTC
cdr3_aa: CASSVYLAGQYNEQFF

clone_size: many
cdr3_length: 15
j_call: TRBJ2-3
d_call: TRBD2
v_call: TRBV24-1
cdr3_nt: TGTGCCACCAGTGATTTTGCGGGAGTAACAGATACGCAGTATTTT
cdr3_aa: CATSDFAGVTDTQYF

clone_size: many
cdr3_length: 14
j_call: TRBJ2-4
d_call: .
v_call: TRBV7-2
cdr3_nt: TGTGCCAGCAGATCGGGGTTGGAGGGGGCCGTTCAGTACTTC
cdr3_aa: CASRSGLEGAVQYF